This is a list of T cell receptor beta chains from one sample in a study of T cell changes during pregnancy in multiple sclerosis. The assay was immunoSEQ multiplex PCR, and TCRdb's table has in-frame clones only and misses some. The data show about 80,000 clones, 92% seen once. Material: peripheral blood, obtained before pregnancy. These receptors all stem from a female donor with multiple sclerosis, enrolled in a pregnancy study. The CDR3 runs from the conserved cysteine through the conserved F or W. Fields, in order: J gene, V gene, CDR3 protein.

TRBJ1-3,TRBV5-1,CASSPWGLTGASGNTIYF
TRBJ1-5,TRBV6-1,CASSEALQLRYQPQHF
TRBJ2-1,TRBV5-6,CASSLIREGLFF
TRBJ2-6,TRBV4-1,CASSQPGQRTSGANVLTF
TRBJ2-7,TRBV6-5,CASSYSPTGASYEQYF
TRBJ2-7,TRBV19,CASSITADSYEQYF
TRBJ2-1,TRBV5-4,CASRADRGDMNEQFF
TRBJ2-1,TRBV14,CASSQDWARGGLTEQFF
TRBJ1-1,TRBV5-1,CASSLYRENTEAFF
TRBJ1-2,TRBV28,CASSDRVYGYTF
TRBJ1-2,TRBV9,CASSARENYGYTF
TRBJ1-5,TRBV28,CASSSGQVRVPQHF
TRBJ2-7,TRBV11-1,CASSLESLAGGPREQYF
TRBJ2-7,TRBV11-3,CASSFTGDEQYF
TRBJ2-1,TRBV7-9,CASGTSGSNEQFF
TRBJ1-2,TRBV6-1,CASSSTGLDYGYTF
TRBJ2-1,TRBV5-6,CASRSSPDSSSYNEQFF
TRBJ2-3,TRBV7-2,CASSGKRGGRTDTQYF
TRBJ1-2,TRBV19,CASSRLGQGDYGYTF
TRBJ1-2,TRBV29-1,CSVSTGPYDGYTF
TRBJ2-3,TRBV27,CASSLGTGVDTQYF
TRBJ2-1,TRBV2,CASSQGRSSYNEQFF
TRBJ2-3,TRBV28,CASSSGLAGASTDTQYF
TRBJ2-7,TRBV5-4,CASSPPGREGEQYF
TRBJ2-7,TRBV28,CASSRGPGVTYEQYF
TRBJ1-4,TRBV4-1,CASKRIGGNEKLFF
TRBJ2-7,TRBV7-8,CASSLGTGGALSYEQYF
TRBJ2-5,TRBV2,CASRAGLAGLFLPETQYF
TRBJ1-5,TRBV2,CASHGTGDVGPQHF
TRBJ1-2,TRBV7-6,CASSLAGQGPLVGGYTF
TRBJ1-4,TRBV6-6,CASRTGTNEKLFF
TRBJ1-4,TRBV4-2,CASSQAAGADEKLFF
TRBJ2-5,TRBV29-1,CSVTDRKETQYF
TRBJ1-1,TRBV6-1,CASSERPGGAFF
TRBJ2-1,TRBV5-6,CASSRAGDEQFF
TRBJ2-1,TRBV19,CASSILTTPYNEQFF
TRBJ2-2,TRBV15,CATSRRTGTNTGELFF
TRBJ2-2,TRBV28,CASSFLAGGPRGELFF
TRBJ2-1,TRBV19,CASSPLSSGSIGEQFF
TRBJ1-5,TRBV5-1,CASSIGQGDQPQHF
TRBJ2-7,TRBV6-5,CASQIGTEQEQYF
TRBJ1-2,TRBV6-5,CASKGLGYTF
TRBJ2-3,TRBV25-1,CASSRGGTDTQYF
TRBJ2-7,TRBV11-3,CASSSAIGTLNEQYF
TRBJ2-3,TRBV2,CASRPSGSGGDTQYF
TRBJ1-1,TRBV28,CASSRSGVENTEAFF
TRBJ1-3,TRBV7-9,CASSLMSSGNTIYF
TRBJ1-5,TRBV2,CASRGGTGRQPQHF